One and the same sample provided the 24 T cell receptor beta chains below, sequenced in a study of blood T cell repertoires in COVID-19. Sequenced by immunoSEQ multiplex PCR; TCRdb stores in-frame clones only, minus some. The sample has tens of thousands of clones; just over 90% are singletons. Sequences were obtained from peripheral blood. These TCRs come from a human donor in a cohort sampled during active COVID-19.

The J gene is TRBJ1-5, the V gene TRBV5-5; no reliable D call. V was shortened by 0 bases and J by 2 bases, with 6 bases between the two germline ends. Germline loops: CDR1 SGHKS, CDR2 YYEKEE (reference sequence). The CDR3 covers 14 residues. This CDR3 is CASSLVGGNQPQHF. In DNA, the CDR3 is TGTGCCAGCAGCTTGGTCGGAGGCAATCAGCCCCAGCATTTT.

This chain connects TRBV11-2 to TRBJ2-1; 9 bases agree with TRBD2. Germline assignment: CDR1 SGHAT and CDR2 FQNNGV. The CDR3 is made up of 19 amino acids. The trim removed 0 bases at V and 3 bases at J, leaving 12 bases unmatched. DNA for the CDR3: TGTGCCAGCAGCTTAGAAGTAGCGGGAGACCATTTTATCTACAATGAGCAGTTCTTC. This encodes CASSLEVAGDHFIYNEQFF. The full variable domain, its missing parts supplied by reference TRBV11-2 and TRBJ2-1, is EAGVAQSPRYKIIEKRQSVAFWCNPISGHATLYWYQQILGQGPKLLIQFQNNGVVDDSQLPKDRFSAERLKGVDSTLKIQPAKLEDSAVYLCASSLEVAGDHFIYNEQFFGPGTRLTVL.

J is TRBJ1-2 and V is TRBV5-4, with 7 bases aligning to TRBD1. The germline gives CDR1 SGHNT, CDR2 YYREEE (reference sequence). The CDR3 runs 15 residues. J gave up 2 bases and V 3 bases, and 7 bases lay outside the gene matches. In DNA, the CDR3 is TGTGCCAGCAGCTCGGGGGGGACAGAGAACTATGGCTACACCTTC. Its translation is CASSSGGTENYGYTF.

This rearrangement joins TRBV29-1 to TRBJ2-1; 13 nucleotides agree with TRBD2. The germline CDR1 and CDR2 sequences are SQVTM and ANQGSEA. Losses at the gene ends were 5 bases for V and 3 bases for J; bases not matched to a gene: 16. The CDR3 extends over 19 amino acids. The CDR3 DNA sequence: TGCAGCGTTCCTGACAGGGGGGGACTAGCGGGAACAGTCTACAATGAGCAGTTCTTC. Translation gives CSVPDRGGLAGTVYNEQFF.

Regarding this clone: At the DNA level, this CDR3 is encoded by other sequences in the same sample as well. The chain recombines TRBV9 with TRBJ2-1; 12 bases are shared with TRBD2. The V and J ends lost 2 bases and 4 bases, in that order; junction bases with no gene match: 1. Germline CDR1 is SGDLS and CDR2 is YYNGEE. This CDR3 is 15 amino acids long. DNA for the CDR3: TGTGCCAGCAGCGTTGGACTAGCGGGGTACAATGAGCAGTTCTTC. This gives the protein CASSVGLAGYNEQFF.

The chain employs TRBV11-2 and TRBJ2-1; tentatively, D is TRBD2 (6 bases). Germline V CDR1 and CDR2: SGHAT, FQNNGV. V was cut by 1 base and J by 8 bases, with 6 bases left in between. This CDR3 comprises 12 residues. The DNA for the CDR3 is TGTGCCAGCAGCTTAGGGGGGGATGAGCAGTTCTTC. Translation: CASSLGGDEQFF. The whole variable domain, remainder taken from reference TRBV11-2 and TRBJ2-1, is EAGVAQSPRYKIIEKRQSVAFWCNPISGHATLYWYQQILGQGPKLLIQFQNNGVVDDSQLPKDRFSAERLKGVDSTLKIQPAKLEDSAVYLCASSLGGDEQFFGPGTRLTVL.

This chain links TRBV6-5 with TRBJ2-7; 7 nucleotides line up with TRBD1. In germline, CDR1 is MNHEY, CDR2 SVGAGI. V was clipped by 4 bases and J by 7 bases; unmatched bases: 10. This CDR3 has 14 amino acids. In DNA, the CDR3 is TGTGCCAGCAGTTCTGCGACAGGGTTGGGGGAGCAGTACTTC. Its translation is CASSSATGLGEQYF.

The V and J genes are TRBV21-1 and TRBJ2-5; the table's D gene call, TRBD2, was not cross checked with the DNA. TRBV21-1 has pseudogene status. The CDR3 runs 18 residues. The CDR3 protein is CASSSPTWLAGDFETQYF. CDR3 DNA: TGTGCCAGCAGCTCCCCCACCTGGCTAGCGGGAGATTTTGAGACCCAGTACTTC.

This clone is a singleton in its sample. V and J are TRBV7-2 and TRBJ1-1, with D tentatively TRBD1 (6 bases). The CDR3 sequence is 13 residues long. Trimming removed 7 bases at V and 4 bases at J, with 13 bases between. Germline V gene sequence: CDR1 SGHTA, CDR2 FQGNSA. The chain's CDR3 is CASKQGRVTEAFF. CDR3 nucleotide sequence: TGTGCCAGCAAACAGGGAAGGGTCACTGAAGCTTTCTTT. Together with reference TRBV7-2 and TRBJ1-1, the CDR3 gives the full variable domain: GAGVSQSPSNKVTEKGKDVELRCDPISGHTALYWYRQSLGQGLEFLIYFQGNSAPDKSGLPSDRFSAERTGGSVSTLTIQRTQQEDSAVYLCASKQGRVTEAFFGQGTRLTVV.

The chain employs TRBV4-1 and TRBJ2-5, with D maybe TRBD2 (5 bases). Deletions cut 6 bases from V and 1 base from J, with 18 bases between. This CDR3 spans 16 amino acids. Germline V gene sequence: CDR1 MGHRA, CDR2 YSYEKL. Here the CDR3 DNA reads TGCGCCAGCAGGATTGCTTGTCTGAGGGCCCAAGAGACCCAGTACTTC. It yields the protein CASRIACLRAQETQYF.

CDR3 region: CASSQPQGRETQYF. The CDR3 DNA sequence: TGTGCCAGCAGCCAACCGCAGGGGCGGGAGACCCAGTACTTC. The chain combines TRBV3-1 (or the pseudogene TRBV3-2) with TRBJ2-5, with D perhaps matching TRBD1 (6 bases). The CDR3 has 14 amino acids. V dropped 2 bases and J dropped 5 bases, with 12 bases sitting between them. Germline CDR1 is LGHDT and CDR2 is YNNKEL (reference sequence).

The V and J genes are TRBV7-9 and TRBJ1-5; 10 nucleotides line up with TRBD1. CDR1 is SEHNR and CDR2 is FQNEAQ in the germline V gene (reference sequence). V shed 5 bases, J shed 4 bases, and the junction held 11 bases outside the gene matches. This CDR3 contains 17 residues. CDR3 sequence reads: CASSPDTGTGANQPQHF. DNA for the CDR3: TGTGCCAGCAGCCCCGACACGGGGACAGGGGCTAATCAGCCCCAGCATTTT.

As to this clone: This CDR3 is also generated by other DNA sequences in the sample. This chain connects TRBV28 to TRBJ2-1; 9 nucleotides align to TRBD2. CDR1 is MDHEN and CDR2 is SYDVKM in the germline V gene. This CDR3 region has 15 residues. V shed 7 bases and J 8 bases; nucleotides not matched to a gene: 12. The CDR3 DNA is TGTGCCAGCATTGGAGGGGCGGGGGGGCGATATGAGCAGTTCTTC. Translating it yields CASIGGAGGRYEQFF. Variable domain in full (rest from reference TRBV28 and TRBJ2-1): DVKVTQSSRYLVKRTGEKVFLECVQDMDHENMFWYRQDPGLGLRLIYFSYDVKMKEKGDIPEGYSVSREKKERFSLILESASTNQTSMYLCASIGGAGGRYEQFFGPGTRLTVL.

V usage is TRBV11-2 and J usage is TRBJ2-1, with 10 bases matching TRBD1. This CDR3 has 19 amino acids. CDR1 and CDR2 (germline): SGHAT, FQNNGV. V shed 3 bases, J shed 2 bases, and the junction held 13 bases outside the gene matches. CDR3 bases: TGTGCCAGCAGCTTTACCGGGACAGGGGATTGGACTCCCTACAATGAGCAGTTCTTC. Amino acids: CASSFTGTGDWTPYNEQFF. Combining the CDR3 with reference TRBV11-2 and TRBJ2-1 gives the whole variable domain EAGVAQSPRYKIIEKRQSVAFWCNPISGHATLYWYQQILGQGPKLLIQFQNNGVVDDSQLPKDRFSAERLKGVDSTLKIQPAKLEDSAVYLCASSFTGTGDWTPYNEQFFGPGTRLTVL.

The chain carries TRBV5-4 and TRBJ2-5; D possibly corresponds to TRBD2 (6 bases). The CDR3 has 18 residues. The germline CDR1 and CDR2 sequences are SGHNT and YYREEE (reference sequence). Trimming shortened V by 0 bases and J by 2 bases, and 20 bases separated the two germline ends. CDR3 DNA: TGTGCCAGCAGCTTGGATGGGACTCGGAACCAGATTCAAGAGACCCAGTACTTC. It codes for CASSLDGTRNQIQETQYF.

The chain combines TRBV19 with TRBJ2-5; possibly TRBD1 for D (6 bases). Trimming cost V 10 bases and J 2 bases, with 17 bases left between them. The CDR3 loop spans 14 amino acids. Germline V gene data show CDR1 as LNHDA and CDR2 as SQIVND (reference sequence). The CDR3 coding sequence is TGTGCCACCAGCACCCCAGGGGTTCAAGAGACCCAGTACTTC. Its protein product is CATSTPGVQETQYF.

CDR3 DNA sequence: TGTGCCAGCAGCCAAGGGGGGACAGGGGGAGATACGCAGTATTTT. It encodes CASSQGGTGGDTQYF. The chain joins TRBV3-1 (or the pseudogene TRBV3-2) to TRBJ2-3, with TRBD1 matching over 11 bases. The CDR3 is 15 residues long. V dropped 1 base and J dropped 5; count of bases not matched to a gene: 2. CDR1 and CDR2 from the germline V gene are LGHDT and YNNKEL (reference sequence).

The chain carries TRBV6-5 and TRBJ2-1; D is unresolved. V dropped 3 bases and J dropped 6 bases, with 6 bases sitting between them. Germline V gene data show CDR1 as MNHEY and CDR2 as SVGAGI. The CDR3 extends over 12 amino acids. The CDR3 DNA sequence: TGTGCCAGCAGTTATCTAACCAATGAGCAGTTCTTC. It encodes CASSYLTNEQFF.

This CDR3 reads CASSPLGGVAKNIQYF. The CDR3 DNA follows: TGTGCCAGCAGCCCTCTAGGGGGCGTAGCCAAAAACATTCAGTACTTC. The V gene is TRBV7-9, the J gene TRBJ2-4; 7 bases align to TRBD1. CDR3 length: 16 amino acids. Germline CDR1 SEHNR, CDR2 FQNEAQ (reference sequence). After removal of 5 bases from V and 0 bases from J, the junction contained 7 bases not matched to a gene.

The chain couples TRBV27 to TRBJ1-2; 12 positions agree with TRBD1. The trim removed 4 bases at V and 4 bases at J, leaving 4 bases unmatched. CDR1 and CDR2 from the germline V gene are MNHEY and SMNVEV (reference sequence). The CDR3 loop spans 15 amino acids. CDR3 coding DNA: TGTGCCAGCAGTTGGGGGACAGGGGGCGCCTATGGCTACACCTTC. It specifies CASSWGTGGAYGYTF.

CDR3 residues: CASSYRTGRTEAFF. The CDR3 DNA follows: TGTGCCAGCAGCTACCGGACAGGGAGGACTGAAGCTTTCTTT. This chain connects TRBV11-2 to TRBJ1-1, with 8 nucleotides matching TRBD1. The V gene's germline CDR1 is SGHAT and CDR2 FQNNGV. CDR3 length equals 14 residues. Germline trimming cut 4 bases from V and 5 bases from J; bases unmatched to any gene: 6.

This clone appeared a single time. This chain links TRBV4-1 with TRBJ2-2, with a possible D match to TRBD1 (6 bases). The length of the CDR3 is 15 residues. V was clipped by 0 bases and J by 7 bases, with 12 bases between them. Germline CDR1 MGHRA, CDR2 YSYEKL. Here the CDR3 DNA reads TGCGCCAGCAGCCAAGATTCAGGGGCTGGCGGGGAGCTGTTTTTT. It specifies CASSQDSGAGGELFF.

The chain uses TRBV9 and TRBJ2-1; maybe TRBD1 (5 bases). Germline CDR1 is SGDLS and CDR2 is YYNGEE. This CDR3 comprises 15 residues. V lost 3 bases to trimming and J lost 4 bases, with 14 bases between them. CDR3 bases: TGTGCCAGCAGCGCCGGACAAGGAGCTTACAATGAGCAGTTCTTC. Translating gives CASSAGQGAYNEQFF.

The chain employs TRBV24-1 and TRBJ2-5; 7 positions agree with TRBD2. CDR1 and CDR2 from the germline V gene are KGHDR and SFDVKD. The V gene end was trimmed by 9 bases and the J gene end by 0 bases; junction bases not matched to a gene: 3. The CDR3 is 13 amino acids. The CDR3 here is CATSGLDQETQYF. For the CDR3, the DNA is TGTGCCACCTCCGGACTAGACCAAGAGACCCAGTACTTC.